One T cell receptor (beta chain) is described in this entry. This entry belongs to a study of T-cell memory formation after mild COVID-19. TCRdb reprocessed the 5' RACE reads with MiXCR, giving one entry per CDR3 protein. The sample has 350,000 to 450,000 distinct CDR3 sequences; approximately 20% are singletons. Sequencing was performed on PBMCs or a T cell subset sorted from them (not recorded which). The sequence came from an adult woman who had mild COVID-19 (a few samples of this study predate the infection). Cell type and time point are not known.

CDR3 in amino acids: CSVQGLAGVLGTQYF. The CDR3, as DNA: TGCAGCGTACAAGGACTAGCTGGGGTTCTGGGTACGCAGTATTTT. This chain connects TRBV29-1 to TRBJ2-3; TRBD2 matches 8 bases. CDR3 length equals 15 residues. With 6 bases clipped from V and 8 bases from J, the junction kept 16 bases outside the gene matches. CDR1 is SQVTM, CDR2 ANQGSEA, per germline.